This T cell receptor (beta chain) was retrieved from a study of somatic mutations in cytotoxic T cells in rheumatoid arthritis. The overall study: Purity of nearly 100% was reached when some V beta antibody-stained T-cell populations were flow-sorted, including V beta1+ cells sequenced for TCRB. Study-level results: Healthy controls showed no age-related rise in CD8+ clonality, whereas rheumatoid arthritis patients did. Just what the expanded CD8+ clones targeted, in terms of antigens, remained unknown.

Of note for this clone: The antigen remains unidentified.

This CDR3 is 14 amino acids long. V lost 6 bases to trimming and J lost 0 bases, with 11 bases between them. Germline CDR1 is MDHEN and CDR2 is SYDVKM. Assay used: immunoSEQ multiplex PCR; TCRdb lists only in-frame clones, some missing. This sample has over 20,000 clones, with around 80% found just once. Purity of the CD4+ and CD8+ cells, isolated by positive magnetic bead selection, was checked by flow cytometry. This clonotype was obtained from a man aged 50-60 years in good health. The V call is TRBV28, the J call TRBJ2-5; D gene uncertain. The sequencing sample was made of CD8+ T cells sorted from blood. This CDR3 reads CASRSLRYQETQYF. DNA of the CDR3: TGTGCCAGCAGATCCCTTAGGTACCAAGAGACCCAGTACTTC.